The TCR beta chain under discussion was sequenced for a study of early T cells in non-severe SARS-CoV-2 infection. Each CDR3 protein gets one entry after TCRdb re-called the 5' RACE reads with MiXCR. The data contain tens of thousands of distinct CDR3 sequences, roughly 5.5% of them singletons. The length of the CDR3 is 17 residues. From germline, CDR1 is DFQATT and CDR2 SNEGSKA (reference sequence). The junction had 18 bases not matched to a gene; V was cut back by 0 bases and J by 7 bases. The sequenced sample consisted of whole blood. This rearrangement joins TRBV20-1 to TRBJ2-7; the match to TRBD2 covers 7 bases. This clonotype was sampled from an adult who was a healthcare worker with PCR-confirmed SARS-CoV-2 infection or an uninfected control (not recorded which). The CDR3 bases are TGCAGTGCTAGAGATGCTCTAGCGATTCAGCGGGGTATAGAGCAGTACTTC. Its protein is CSARDALAIQRGIEQYF.